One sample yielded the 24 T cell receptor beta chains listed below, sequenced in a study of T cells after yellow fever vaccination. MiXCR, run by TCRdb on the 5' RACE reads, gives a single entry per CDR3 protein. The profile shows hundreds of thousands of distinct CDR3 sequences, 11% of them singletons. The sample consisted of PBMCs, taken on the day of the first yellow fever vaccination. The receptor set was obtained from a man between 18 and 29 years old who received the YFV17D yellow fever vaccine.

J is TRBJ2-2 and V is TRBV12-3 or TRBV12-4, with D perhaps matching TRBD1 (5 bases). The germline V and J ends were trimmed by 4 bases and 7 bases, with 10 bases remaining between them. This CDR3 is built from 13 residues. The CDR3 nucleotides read TGTGCCAGCAGTTCTCAGGGTTACGGGGAGCTGTTTTTT. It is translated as CASSSQGYGELFF.

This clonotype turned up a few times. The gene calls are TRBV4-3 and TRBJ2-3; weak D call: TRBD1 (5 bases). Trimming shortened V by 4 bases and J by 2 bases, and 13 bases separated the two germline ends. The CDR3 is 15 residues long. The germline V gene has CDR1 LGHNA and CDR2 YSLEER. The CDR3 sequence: CASSLSSTDTDTQYF. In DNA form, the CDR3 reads TGCGCCAGCAGCCTCTCCTCGACAGACACAGATACGCAGTATTTT.

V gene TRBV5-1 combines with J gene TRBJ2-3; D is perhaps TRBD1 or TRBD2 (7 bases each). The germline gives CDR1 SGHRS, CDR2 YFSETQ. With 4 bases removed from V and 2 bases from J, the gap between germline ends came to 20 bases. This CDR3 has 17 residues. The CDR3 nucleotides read TGCGCCAGCAGCGGGGGGAGGGGGACAGTAGCCACAGATACGCAGTATTTT. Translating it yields CASSGGRGTVATDTQYF.

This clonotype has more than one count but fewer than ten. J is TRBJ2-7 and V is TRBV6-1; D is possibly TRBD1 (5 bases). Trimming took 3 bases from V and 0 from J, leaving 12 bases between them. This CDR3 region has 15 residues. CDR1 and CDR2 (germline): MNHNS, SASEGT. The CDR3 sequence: CASSEQGRVSYEQYV. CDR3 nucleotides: TGTGCCAGCAGTGAGCAGGGTAGGGTCTCCTACGAGCAGTACGTC.

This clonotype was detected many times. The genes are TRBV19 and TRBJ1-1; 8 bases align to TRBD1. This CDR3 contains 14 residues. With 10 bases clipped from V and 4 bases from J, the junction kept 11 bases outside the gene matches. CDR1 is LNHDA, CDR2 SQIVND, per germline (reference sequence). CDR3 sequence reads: CATIWTGRFTEAFF. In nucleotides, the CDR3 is TGTGCCACAATATGGACAGGGAGATTCACTGAAGCTTTCTTT.

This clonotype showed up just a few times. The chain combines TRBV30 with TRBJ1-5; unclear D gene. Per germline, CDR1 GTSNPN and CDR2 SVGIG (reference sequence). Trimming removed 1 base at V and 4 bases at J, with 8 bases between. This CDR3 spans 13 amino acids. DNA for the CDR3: TGTGCCTGGAGTGAACAGATGAATCAGCCCCAGCATTTT. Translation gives CAWSEQMNQPQHF.

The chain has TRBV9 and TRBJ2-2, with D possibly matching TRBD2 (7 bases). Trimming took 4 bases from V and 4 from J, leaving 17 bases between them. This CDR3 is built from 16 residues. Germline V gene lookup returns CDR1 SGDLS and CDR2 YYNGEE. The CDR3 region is CASSPLGGAGTGELFF. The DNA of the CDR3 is TGTGCCAGCAGCCCTCTTGGGGGGGCAGGCACCGGGGAGCTGTTTTTT.

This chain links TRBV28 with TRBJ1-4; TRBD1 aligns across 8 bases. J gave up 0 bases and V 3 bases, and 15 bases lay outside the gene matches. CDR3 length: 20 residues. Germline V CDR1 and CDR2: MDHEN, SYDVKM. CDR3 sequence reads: CASSFIYRWQGASTNEKLFF. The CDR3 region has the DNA TGTGCCAGCAGTTTTATTTATAGATGGCAGGGGGCATCAACTAATGAAAAACTGTTTTTT.

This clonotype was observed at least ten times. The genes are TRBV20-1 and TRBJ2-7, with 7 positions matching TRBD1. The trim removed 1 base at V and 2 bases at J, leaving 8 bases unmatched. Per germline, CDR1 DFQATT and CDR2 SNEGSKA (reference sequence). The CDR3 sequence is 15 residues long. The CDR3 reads CSARANRGLTYEQYF. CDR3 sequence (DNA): TGCAGTGCTAGAGCCAACAGGGGTCTTACCTACGAGCAGTACTTC.

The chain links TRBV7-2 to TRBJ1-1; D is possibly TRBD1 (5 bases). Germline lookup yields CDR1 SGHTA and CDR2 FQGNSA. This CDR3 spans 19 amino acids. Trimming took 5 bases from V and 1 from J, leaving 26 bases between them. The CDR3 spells CASSAISRAGSRRNTEAFF. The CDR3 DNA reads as TGTGCCAGCAGCGCTATTTCGCGGGCAGGGAGTAGAAGGAACACTGAAGCTTTCTTT.

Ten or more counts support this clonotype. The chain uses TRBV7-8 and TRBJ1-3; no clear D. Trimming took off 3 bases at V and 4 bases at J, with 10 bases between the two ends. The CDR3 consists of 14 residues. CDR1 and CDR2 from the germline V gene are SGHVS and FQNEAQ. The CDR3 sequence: CASSFSSSGNTIYF. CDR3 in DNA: TGTGCCAGCAGCTTCTCCTCTTCAGGAAACACCATATATTTT.

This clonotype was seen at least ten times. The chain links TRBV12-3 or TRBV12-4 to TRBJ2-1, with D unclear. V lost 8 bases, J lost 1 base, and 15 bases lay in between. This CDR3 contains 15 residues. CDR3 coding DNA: TGTGCCAGCTCCTTAGATGGCAGATCCTACAATGAGCAGTTCTTC. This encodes CASSLDGRSYNEQFF.

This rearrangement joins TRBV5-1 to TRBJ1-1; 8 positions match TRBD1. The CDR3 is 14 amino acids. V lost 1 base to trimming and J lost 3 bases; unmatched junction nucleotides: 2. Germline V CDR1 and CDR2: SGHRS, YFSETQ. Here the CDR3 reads CASSLWGQDTEAFF. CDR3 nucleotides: TGCGCCAGCAGCTTGTGGGGACAGGACACTGAAGCTTTCTTT.

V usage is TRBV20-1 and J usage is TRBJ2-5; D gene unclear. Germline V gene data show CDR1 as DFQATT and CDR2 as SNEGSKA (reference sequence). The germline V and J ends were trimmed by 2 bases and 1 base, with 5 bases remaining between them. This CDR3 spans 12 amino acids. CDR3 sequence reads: CSARSPQETQYF. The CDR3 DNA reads TGCAGTGCTAGATCCCCCCAAGAGACCCAGTACTTC.

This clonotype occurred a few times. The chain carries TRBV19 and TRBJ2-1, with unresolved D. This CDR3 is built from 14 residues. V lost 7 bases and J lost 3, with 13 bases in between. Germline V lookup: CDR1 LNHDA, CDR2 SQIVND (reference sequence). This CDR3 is CASTPLGDYNEQFF. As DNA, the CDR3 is TGTGCCAGTACTCCCTTGGGTGACTACAATGAGCAGTTCTTC.

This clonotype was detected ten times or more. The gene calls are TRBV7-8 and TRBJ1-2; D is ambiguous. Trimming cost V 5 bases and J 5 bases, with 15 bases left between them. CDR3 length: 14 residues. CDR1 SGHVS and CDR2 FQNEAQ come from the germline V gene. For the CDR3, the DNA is TGTGCCAGCAGCATAGGGTCGGCAGCGTATGGCTACACCTTC. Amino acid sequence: CASSIGSAAYGYTF.

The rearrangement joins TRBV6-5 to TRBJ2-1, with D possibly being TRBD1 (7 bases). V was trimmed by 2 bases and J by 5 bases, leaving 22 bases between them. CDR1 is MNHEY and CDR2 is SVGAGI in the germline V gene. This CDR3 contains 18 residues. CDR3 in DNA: TGTGCCAGCAGTTACGCGGCAGGGGGGCGGGGTGGCGACAATGAGCAGTTCTTC. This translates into CASSYAAGGRGGDNEQFF.

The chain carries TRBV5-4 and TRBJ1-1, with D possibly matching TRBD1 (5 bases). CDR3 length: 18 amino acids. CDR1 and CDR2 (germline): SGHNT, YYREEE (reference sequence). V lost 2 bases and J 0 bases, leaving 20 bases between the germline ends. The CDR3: CASSFLGGPRGLNTEAFF. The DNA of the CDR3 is TGTGCCAGCAGCTTCCTAGGCGGGCCTAGGGGTTTGAACACTGAAGCTTTCTTT.

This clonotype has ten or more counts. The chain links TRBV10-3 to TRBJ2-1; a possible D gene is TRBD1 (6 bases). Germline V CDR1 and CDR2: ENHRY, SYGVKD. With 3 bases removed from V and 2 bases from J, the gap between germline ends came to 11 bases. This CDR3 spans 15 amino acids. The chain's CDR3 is CAISDPRGPYNEQFF. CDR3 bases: TGTGCCATCAGTGACCCCAGGGGACCCTACAATGAGCAGTTCTTC.

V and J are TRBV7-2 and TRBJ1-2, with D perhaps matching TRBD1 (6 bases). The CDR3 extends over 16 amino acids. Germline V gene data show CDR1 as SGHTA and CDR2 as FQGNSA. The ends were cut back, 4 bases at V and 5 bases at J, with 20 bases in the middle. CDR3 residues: CASSYLSRDIIYGYTF. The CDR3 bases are TGTGCCAGCAGCTACCTATCCCGGGACATCATATATGGCTACACCTTC.

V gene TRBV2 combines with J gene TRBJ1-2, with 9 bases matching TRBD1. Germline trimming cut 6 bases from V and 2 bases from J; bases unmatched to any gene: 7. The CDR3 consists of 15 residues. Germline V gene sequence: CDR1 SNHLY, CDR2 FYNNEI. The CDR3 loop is CASRFTGGENYGYTF. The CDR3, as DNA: TGTGCCAGCAGATTTACAGGGGGCGAGAACTATGGCTACACCTTC.

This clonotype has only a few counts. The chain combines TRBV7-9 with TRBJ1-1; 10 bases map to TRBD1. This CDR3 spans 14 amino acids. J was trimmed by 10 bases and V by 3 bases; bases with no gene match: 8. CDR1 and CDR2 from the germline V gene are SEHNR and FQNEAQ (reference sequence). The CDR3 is CASSLGQGLLAAFF. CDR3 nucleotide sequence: TGTGCCAGCAGCTTGGGACAGGGGCTCTTGGCAGCTTTCTTT.

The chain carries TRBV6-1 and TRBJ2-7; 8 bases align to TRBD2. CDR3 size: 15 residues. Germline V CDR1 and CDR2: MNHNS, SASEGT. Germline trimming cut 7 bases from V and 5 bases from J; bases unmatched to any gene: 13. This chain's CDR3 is CASTRRGGALDEQYF. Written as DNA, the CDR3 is TGTGCCAGCACCCGCCGGGGGGGGGCTCTCGACGAGCAGTACTTC.

Here the CDR3 DNA reads TGCAGTGCTAGAGCGTGGGGCACCGGGGAGCTGTTTTTT. Protein sequence: CSARAWGTGELFF. This sequence joins TRBV20-1 and TRBJ2-2; unclear D gene. Trimming shortened V by 1 base and J by 4 bases, and 7 bases separated the two germline ends. In germline, CDR1 is DFQATT, CDR2 SNEGSKA (reference sequence). The CDR3 is 13 amino acids.